This entry is about one TCR beta chain. The data derive from a study of T cell changes during pregnancy in multiple sclerosis. TCRdb keeps only in-frame clones here, not all; method: immunoSEQ multiplex PCR. The data contain about 40,000 clones, 88% of them seen just once; the ten biggest clones take up 5.2%. V shed 0 bases and J shed 7 bases, with 19 bases lying between them. CDR1 GTSNPN and CDR2 SVGIG come from the germline V gene (reference sequence). The CDR3 spans 16 residues. The chain employs TRBV30 and TRBJ1-5; D perhaps matches TRBD1 (6 bases). The sequence came from a female donor in good health, enrolled as a control in a pregnancy study. Sequenced material: peripheral blood, taken in the first trimester of pregnancy. The CDR3 DNA reads as TGTGCCTGGAGTGTAAAAATAGAGACAGGCGGGCAGCCCCAGCATTTT. Its translation is CAWSVKIETGGQPQHF.